This entry features one TCR beta chain sequence. The antigen is not known. This sample was included in a study of OX40 agonist ivuxolimab in advanced cancers. Measured with immunoSEQ multiplex PCR; TCRdb has only the in-frame clones, and not every one. The table lists tens of thousands of clones, approximately 90% of them singletons. Study-wide points: Expanded peripheral T cell antigen specificity was not determined. Certain nonresponding patients likewise had low normalized T-cell clonal expansion. Clonal expansion by week 6 occurred in CD4+ and CD8+ blood T cells (at 0.1 to 3.0 mg/kg).

The CDR3 contains 14 residues. J gave up 7 bases and V 2 bases, and 5 bases lay outside the gene matches. The germline CDR1 and CDR2 sequences are MNHNS and SASEGT. This sequence joins TRBV6-1 and TRBJ2-1; 7 nucleotides match TRBD2. This clonotype originated in an adult with an advanced solid tumor such as melanoma, head and neck, liver or kidney cancer. The sample in question was CD4+ or CD8+ T cells sorted from blood, obtained in a trial of the OX40 agonist ivuxolimab. The CDR3 nucleotides read TGTGCCAGCAGTGAAACGGCGGGAGTTAATGAGCAGTTCTTC. Its translation: CASSETAGVNEQFF.